A selection of T cell receptor beta chains follows, all from one sample in a study of CD8+CD57+ T cells in acquired aplastic anemia. TCRdb analysed the reads with MiXCR anew, one entry per CDR3 protein. Of about half a million distinct CDR3 sequences in the sample, 25% to 40% were seen once. Sequencing was carried out using sorted CD4+, CD8+, or CD8+CD57+ T cells (not recorded which) from PBMCs. The receptors originated from a human donor with aplastic anemia. Both conserved end residues are part of each CDR3. A D gene is named only where the DNA matches it firmly. The size entry is marked missing in some rows and otherwise reads once, few, many or a size class.

d_gene	j_gene	abundance	v_gene	CDR3aa	CDR3nt
-	TRBJ1-3	few	TRBV20-1	CSARGTQGNTIYF	TGCAGTGCTAGGGGGACACAAGGAAACACCATATATTTT
-	TRBJ1-2	-	TRBV29-1	CSVAGSSNYGYTF	TGCAGCGTTGCAGGGAGTTCCAACTATGGCTACACCTTC
TRBD2	TRBJ2-1	-	TRBV20-1	CSARIYSGSSYNEQFF	TGCAGTGCTAGGATCTATAGCGGGAGCTCCTACAATGAGCAGTTCTTC
TRBD1	TRBJ1-2	-	TRBV2	CASSADRLSYGYTF	TGTGCCAGCAGTGCGGACAGGTTGTCCTATGGCTACACCTTC
TRBD1	TRBJ2-5	-	TRBV3-1	CASSQYRGRETQYF	TGTGCCAGCAGCCAATACAGGGGGCGAGAGACCCAGTACTTC
-	TRBJ2-7	many	TRBV20-1	CSAKVGLLYEQYF	TGCAGTGCTAAAGTGGGACTGCTATACGAGCAGTACTTC
-	TRBJ2-5	few	TRBV24-1	CARVAGAETQYF	TGTGCCAGAGTCGCTGGGGCGGAGACCCAGTACTTC
-	TRBJ1-5	once	TRBV30	CAWSLGWDTLSNQPQHF	TGTGCCTGGAGTCTAGGTTGGGACACCTTAAGCAATCAGCCCCAGCATTTT
TRBD1	TRBJ1-5	-	TRBV29-1	CSVVGTGGSQPQHF	TGCAGCGTTGTGGGGACAGGGGGGAGTCAGCCCCAGCATTTT
TRBD1	TRBJ2-7	-	TRBV10-3	CAIGPGQGAVYEQYF	TGTGCCATCGGGCCGGGACAGGGGGCCGTCTACGAGCAGTACTTC
-	TRBJ1-2	-	TRBV20-1	CSAQERGGYTF	TGCAGTGCTCAGGAGCGAGGCGGCTACACCTTC
TRBD2	TRBJ2-5	-	TRBV7-7	CASSLPGLAEGETQYF	TGTGCCAGCAGCTTACCGGGACTAGCGGAAGGAGAGACCCAGTACTTC
TRBD1	TRBJ1-2	many	TRBV20-1	CSASVTGGIVTF	TGCAGTGCTAGTGTGACAGGGGGGATTGTCACCTTC
TRBD1	TRBJ1-1	-	TRBV15	CATSSYGDRKNTEAFF	TGTGCCACCAGCAGCTACGGGGACAGGAAGAACACTGAAGCTTTCTTT
-	TRBJ2-5	many	TRBV29-1	CSVGRGGASQETQYF	TGCAGCGTTGGACGGGGAGGAGCTAGCCAAGAGACCCAGTACTTC
TRBD1	TRBJ1-1	-	TRBV6-4	CASRPDRNSEAFF	TGTGCCAGCAGACCGGACAGGAACAGTGAAGCTTTCTTT
-	TRBJ1-1	many	TRBV7-3	CASSLSVNTEAFF	TGTGCCAGCAGCTTATCCGTGAACACTGAAGCTTTCTTT
TRBD2	TRBJ2-7	-	TRBV15	CATSSPVLANTYEQYF	TGTGCCACCAGCAGCCCCGTACTAGCGAACACGTACGAGCAGTACTTC
-	TRBJ1-1	once	TRBV19	CASSMGGRNTEAFF	TGTGCCAGTAGTATGGGGGGAAGGAACACTGAAGCTTTCTTT
-	TRBJ1-6	many	TRBV2	CASTMGGDSPLHF	TGTGCCAGTACCATGGGAGGGGATTCACCCCTCCACTTT
-	TRBJ1-3	few	TRBV11-2	CASSPGFPFHSGNTIYF	TGTGCCAGCAGCCCTGGATTCCCGTTCCACTCTGGAAACACCATATATTTT
-	TRBJ1-5	many	TRBV20-1	CSASRPGNQPQHF	TGCAGTGCTAGCCGGCCAGGGAATCAGCCCCAGCATTTT
-	TRBJ1-1	-	TRBV6-5	CASSYGETIRTEAFF	TGTGCCAGCAGTTACGGGGAGACGATTAGGACTGAAGCTTTCTTT
-	TRBJ1-6	once	TRBV6-2/TRBV6-3	CASSHREGTLHF	TGTGCCAGCAGTCACCGGGAGGGGACCCTCCACTTT
TRBD1	TRBJ1-3	many	TRBV2	CASSLGQTSGNTIYF	TGTGCCAGCAGCCTGGGACAGACTTCTGGAAACACCATATATTTT
-	TRBJ2-2	few	TRBV20-1	CSAPGRLTGELFF	TGCAGTGCCCCGGGGCGGCTCACCGGGGAGCTGTTTTTT
-	TRBJ2-7	-	TRBV11-2	CASRQAPPGLTYEQHF	TGTGCCAGCAGGCAAGCTCCCCCGGGACTTACCTACGAGCAGCACTTC
-	TRBJ2-7	-	TRBV5-4	CASSLNSGNYEQYF	TGTGCCAGCAGCTTGAATTCGGGGAACTACGAGCAGTACTTC
-	TRBJ1-2	many	TRBV12-3/TRBV12-4	CASSFDLSGYTF	TGTGCCAGCAGTTTTGATCTTTCGGGCTACACCTTC
TRBD2	TRBJ2-3	many	TRBV7-9	CASSASGGADTQYF	TGTGCCAGCAGCGCTAGCGGGGGCGCAGATACGCAGTATTTT
TRBD1	TRBJ1-5	many	TRBV15	CATEGTGNNQPQHF	TGTGCCACCGAAGGGACAGGCAACAATCAGCCCCAGCATTTT
-	TRBJ2-7	-	TRBV15	CATSRANSPGANEQYF	TGTGCCACTAGCAGAGCTAATAGTCCGGGGGCGAACGAGCAGTACTTC
-	TRBJ2-5	-	TRBV20-1	CSAGRGNHQETQYF	TGCAGTGCTGGCAGGGGAAACCACCAAGAGACCCAGTACTTC
TRBD2	TRBJ2-3	few	TRBV9	CASSVGDRAGGNTDTQYF	TGTGCCAGCAGCGTCGGCGATCGAGCGGGGGGAAACACAGATACGCAGTATTTT
TRBD1	TRBJ1-6	few	TRBV27	CASSSRQGAGSPLHF	TGTGCCAGCAGTTCTCGACAGGGGGCAGGTTCACCCCTCCACTTT
-	TRBJ1-2	many	TRBV7-9	CASSLGPDGYTF	TGTGCCAGCAGCTTAGGGCCGGATGGCTACACCTTC
-	TRBJ2-7	many	TRBV20-1	CSASGGLTYEQYF	TGCAGTGCTAGCGGGGGCCTCACCTACGAGCAGTACTTC
TRBD2	TRBJ2-1	-	TRBV25-1	CASSEPGLGRNEQFF	TGTGCCAGCAGTGAGCCGGGACTAGGAAGGAATGAGCAGTTCTTC
-	TRBJ2-7	many	TRBV19	CASNNGKTWEQYF	TGTGCCAGTAATAACGGGAAAACCTGGGAGCAGTACTTC
-	TRBJ1-1	-	TRBV7-2	CASSLEAGQNTEAFF	TGTGCCAGCAGCTTAGAAGCAGGGCAGAACACTGAAGCTTTCTTT
-	TRBJ1-5	many	TRBV20-1	CSARGGRNQPQHF	TGCAGTGCCCGCGGGGGTCGTAATCAGCCCCAGCATTTT
TRBD1	TRBJ2-7	-	TRBV29-1	CSVEKGSGGYEQYF	TGCAGCGTTGAAAAGGGGTCAGGGGGATACGAGCAGTACTTC
TRBD1	TRBJ1-6	few	TRBV12-3/TRBV12-4	CASRGQGGKSSPLHF	TGTGCCAGCAGAGGACAGGGTGGGAAAAGTTCACCCCTCCACTTT
TRBD1	TRBJ1-2	-	TRBV25-1	CASSEYRADRGQGYTF	TGTGCCAGCAGTGAATATAGGGCGGACAGGGGGCAGGGCTACACCTTC
-	TRBJ1-5	-	TRBV29-1	CSVAGENNQPQHF	TGCAGCGTTGCCGGGGAGAACAATCAGCCCCAGCATTTT
TRBD2	TRBJ2-1	-	TRBV6-9	CASSHRLAGYVSVYHEQFF	TGTGCCAGCAGTCATAGACTAGCGGGGTACGTTTCTGTTTACCATGAGCAGTTCTTC
-	TRBJ2-7	many	TRBV2	CASSEGVGDSQYF	TGTGCCAGCAGTGAAGGGGTGGGAGACTCTCAGTACTTC
-	TRBJ1-5	many	TRBV19	CASILIGGNQPQHF	TGTGCCAGTATCCTAATCGGAGGCAATCAGCCCCAGCATTTT
-	TRBJ1-5	-	TRBV7-9	CASSFYRIQPQHF	TGTGCCAGCAGTTTTTACAGGATTCAGCCCCAGCATTTT
TRBD2	TRBJ2-3	-	TRBV5-1	CASSLALTSGVDTQYF	TGCGCCAGCAGCTTGGCTCTTACTAGCGGGGTCGATACGCAGTATTTT
-	TRBJ1-5	-	TRBV5-6	CASSLAKIGLRENQPQHF	TGTGCCAGCAGCTTGGCCAAGATCGGTTTGAGGGAAAATCAGCCCCAGCATTTT
-	TRBJ2-5	once	TRBV9	CASSQTGRVGQETQYF	TGTGCCAGCAGTCAGACAGGGAGGGTAGGCCAAGAGACCCAGTACTTC
-	TRBJ2-2	many	TRBV9	CASSVNTGSTGELFF	TGTGCCAGCAGCGTAAATACGGGATCCACCGGGGAGCTGTTTTTT
-	TRBJ1-3	many	TRBV10-3	CATTGGPAGNTIYF	TGTGCCACCACTGGGGGACCGGCTGGAAACACCATATATTTT
TRBD1	TRBJ1-2	-	TRBV30	CAWSPTGNGYTF	TGTGCCTGGAGTCCGACAGGGAATGGCTACACCTTC
-	TRBJ2-7	few	TRBV3-1	CASSQAFGYEQYF	TGTGCCAGCAGCCAAGCGTTCGGCTACGAGCAGTACTTC
-	TRBJ1-6	many	TRBV20-1	CSAREGLWNSPLHF	TGCAGTGCTAGAGAGGGGCTATGGAATTCACCCCTCCACTTT